The next 8 T cell receptor beta chains were all read from a single sample in a study of identical twins. One entry per CDR3 protein, called by TCRdb with MiXCR from the 5' RACE reads. The sample has about 340,000 distinct CDR3 sequences, roughly 9% seen once. The sample was naive T cells sorted from blood. The receptors derive from a woman aged 45-65 years in good health.

This clonotype has a handful of counts. The V gene is TRBV4-2, the J gene TRBJ2-1; 11 bases fit TRBD2. This CDR3 is built from 18 residues. V was pared by 3 bases and J by 4 bases, with 11 bases of the junction left unmatched. The germline CDR1 and CDR2 sequences are LGHNA and YNFKEQ. The CDR3 DNA reads as TGTGCCAGCAGCCAGTATGGGTCAACTAGCGGGAGTTACAATGAGCAGTTCTTC. It specifies CASSQYGSTSGSYNEQFF.

The V call is TRBV5-5, the J call TRBJ2-5; a weak D match, TRBD1 (5 bases). This CDR3 comprises 14 residues. Germline V gives CDR1 SGHKS, CDR2 YYEKEE (reference sequence). V was cut by 5 bases and J by 0 bases, with 11 bases left in between. This CDR3 reads CASRKDINQETQYF. The CDR3 bases are TGTGCCAGCAGAAAGGACATTAACCAAGAGACCCAGTACTTC.

The J gene is TRBJ1-1, the V gene TRBV12-3 or TRBV12-4, with TRBD1 matching 9 bases. V was clipped by 7 bases and J by 3 bases; unmatched bases: 3. This CDR3 spans 13 amino acids. DNA of the CDR3: TGTGCCAGCACCCGGACAGGGGACACTGAAGCTTTCTTT. Translating it yields CASTRTGDTEAFF.

To note about this clonotype: A much larger clone differs from this one at a single base, so this may be a read error. The V call is TRBV12-3 or TRBV12-4, the J call TRBJ2-1; no clear D. V was pared by 3 bases and J by 8 bases, with 11 bases between. The CDR3 consists of 13 residues. Here the CDR3 reads CASSLVLRHEQFF. The CDR3 bases are TGTGCCAGCAGTTTGGTCTTGAGGCATGAGCAGTTCTTC.

This clonotype was found a few times. The V call is TRBV19, the J call TRBJ1-1; D gene ambiguous. The V gene's germline CDR1 is LNHDA and CDR2 SQIVND (reference sequence). The CDR3 consists of 13 residues. V shed 5 bases and J shed 4 bases, with 11 bases lying between them. CDR3 DNA sequence: TGTGCCAGTAGTCCCCTGGGCGCCACTGAAGCTTTCTTT. As protein: CASSPLGATEAFF.

The sample holds many counts of this clonotype. The chain recombines TRBV5-1 with TRBJ1-1; weak D call: TRBD1 (6 bases). V shed 4 bases and J shed 8 bases, with 18 bases lying between them. Germline V gene lookup returns CDR1 SGHRS and CDR2 YFSETQ. CDR3 length: 14 residues. Here the CDR3 reads CASSRRQAGLEAFF. The CDR3 coding sequence is TGCGCCAGCAGCCGACGACAGGCGGGTCTCGAAGCTTTCTTT.

This clonotype was detected many times. The chain couples TRBV6-6 to TRBJ1-2; TRBD1 matches at 7 bases. The CDR3 totals 13 residues. Losses at the gene ends were 6 bases for V and 4 bases for J; bases not matched to a gene: 5. Germline V lookup: CDR1 MNHNY, CDR2 SVGAGI (reference sequence). CDR3 residues: CASSGGTAYGYTF. The CDR3 DNA is TGTGCCAGCAGCGGAGGGACAGCCTATGGCTACACCTTC.

The J gene is TRBJ2-3, the V gene TRBV29-1, with TRBD2 identical over 9 bases. The CDR3 totals 15 residues. The V and J ends lost 3 bases and 2 bases, in that order; junction bases with no gene match: 6. Germline loops: CDR1 SQVTM, CDR2 ANQGSEA. The CDR3 loop is CSVDQLAGITDTQYF. Written as DNA, the CDR3 is TGCAGCGTTGATCAGCTAGCGGGGATCACAGATACGCAGTATTTT.